A single sample gave rise to the 21 T cell receptor beta chains below, sequenced in a study of regulatory T cells in long-lasting Graves disease. The time point was: newly diagnosed GD, antithyroid drugs for less than 3 months. With RNA extracted from PBMCs as input, the TCR library was made. Researchers made TCR beta libraries by using iRepertoire HTBI primers and running Arm-PCR on CDR3 regions. TCRdb called the multiplex PCR reads again in MiXCR, with one record for every CDR3 protein. The table records more than 400,000 distinct CDR3 sequences, 16% of them present only once. Another study also made use of these data, one on T cells in Graves' hyperthyroidism and ophthalmopathy.

Specimen: peripheral blood mononuclear cells (PBMCs), collected at new diagnosis, from a patient treated with antithyroid drugs. The receptors were sampled from a woman aged 25 to 39 with Graves disease.

The chain carries TRBV11-2 and TRBJ1-1, with no clear D. The germline V and J ends were trimmed by 0 bases and 0 bases, with 8 bases remaining between them. This CDR3 is 15 amino acids long. CDR1 is SGHAT, CDR2 FQNNGV, per germline. As DNA, the CDR3 is TGTGCCAGCAGCTTAGAGCAGTTCATGAACACTGAAGCTTTCTTT. Translated, it gives CASSLEQFMNTEAFF. Looking up the rest from reference TRBV11-2 and TRBJ1-1 gives the full variable domain: EAGVAQSPRYKIIEKRQSVAFWCNPISGHATLYWYQQILGQGPKLLIQFQNNGVVDDSQLPKDRFSAERLKGVDSTLKIQPAKLEDSAVYLCASSLEQFMNTEAFFGQGTRLTVV.

This clonotype was counted a few times. V usage is TRBV7-2 and J usage is TRBJ2-7, with 8 nucleotides matching TRBD2. The germline gives CDR1 SGHTA, CDR2 FQGNSA. The ends lost 6 bases at V and 3 bases at J; junction bases unmatched: 10. The CDR3 loop spans 15 amino acids. For the CDR3, the DNA is TGTGCCAGCAGTCCAGGGTCGAGCGGGAGCTACGAGCAGTACTTC. This encodes CASSPGSSGSYEQYF.

This clonotype was detected ten times or more. CDR3 region: CASSLNFGETQYF. The CDR3 DNA is TGTGCCAGCAGCTTAAATTTTGGAGAGACCCAGTACTTC. J is TRBJ2-5 and V is TRBV7-3; no firm D call. The V gene lost 1 base and the J gene lost 4 bases, with 7 bases spanning the gap. Per germline, CDR1 SGHTA and CDR2 FQGTGA. The CDR3 covers 13 residues.

This clonotype was recorded at least ten times. The V call is TRBV30, the J call TRBJ2-1; possibly TRBD1 for D (5 bases). Germline V gives CDR1 GTSNPN, CDR2 SVGIG (reference sequence). V lost 4 bases to trimming and J lost 9 bases, with 16 bases between them. The CDR3 runs to 13 residues. CDR3 amino acids: CAWTGLRGSEQFF. The DNA of the CDR3 is TGTGCCTGGACAGGGTTAAGGGGTAGTGAGCAGTTCTTC.

The chain carries TRBV9 and TRBJ2-5, with a weak D call TRBD2 (6 bases). Trimming cost V 3 bases and J 5 bases, with 17 bases left between them. The germline CDR1 and CDR2 sequences are SGDLS and YYNGEE. The CDR3 has 15 residues. In nucleotides, the CDR3 is TGTGCCAGCAGCGGACCCCGCGGGATTCGGGAGACCCAGTACTTC. Translation gives CASSGPRGIRETQYF.

This clonotype turned up a few times. The chain has TRBV19 and TRBJ2-1; 9 bases line up with TRBD1. CDR1 is LNHDA, CDR2 SQIVND, per germline (reference sequence). V lost 6 bases to trimming and J lost 5 bases; unmatched junction nucleotides: 5. The CDR3 covers 14 residues. CDR3 protein: CASRTGGRDNEQFF. The CDR3 nucleotides read TGTGCCAGTAGGACAGGGGGACGGGACAATGAGCAGTTCTTC.

V is TRBV4-3 and J is TRBJ2-4; 7 bases line up with TRBD2. The CDR3 sequence is 17 residues long. After removal of 2 bases from V and 0 bases from J, the junction contained 7 bases not matched to a gene. CDR1 LGHNA and CDR2 YSLEER come from the germline V gene. CDR3 region: CASSQIVRGVAKNIQYF. In DNA, the CDR3 is TGCGCCAGCAGCCAAATTGTTCGGGGGGTAGCCAAAAACATTCAGTACTTC.

On this clonotype: One base away lies a much larger clone, so this may be a sequencing read error. This chain joins TRBV5-8 and TRBJ2-2; 10 bases match TRBD1. The germline V gene has CDR1 SGHTS and CDR2 YDEGEE. With 3 bases clipped from V and 3 bases from J, the junction kept 2 bases outside the gene matches. CDR3 length equals 15 residues. CDR3 sequence: CASSSGTGDTGELFF. CDR3 DNA sequence: TGTGCCAGCAGCTCCGGGACAGGGGACACCGGGGAGCTGTTTTTT.

Only a few counts were recorded for this clonotype. This chain links TRBV6-5 with TRBJ1-3; D is perhaps TRBD1 (5 bases). Trimming removed 4 bases from V and 0 bases from J, with 7 bases in between. The CDR3 is made up of 14 amino acids. Germline lookup yields CDR1 MNHEY and CDR2 SVGAGI. CDR3 in amino acids: CASSSRDSGNTIYF. The CDR3 DNA is TGTGCCAGCAGTTCCAGGGACTCTGGAAACACCATATATTTT.

This clonotype has ten or more counts. V and J are TRBV7-2 and TRBJ2-3; 11 positions match TRBD2. There are 16 residues in the CDR3. V shed 5 bases, J shed 5 bases, and the junction held 9 bases outside the gene matches. Germline CDR1 is SGHTA and CDR2 is FQGNSA. The CDR3 DNA sequence: TGTGCCAGCAGCACGCGACTAGCGGGATGGGGAGATACGCAGTATTTT. Amino acid sequence: CASSTRLAGWGDTQYF.

The rearrangement uses TRBV29-1 and TRBJ1-2; TRBD1 agrees at 7 bases. Germline V lookup: CDR1 SQVTM, CDR2 ANQGSEA. The length of the CDR3 is 12 residues. Losses at the gene ends were 6 bases for V and 3 bases for J; bases not matched to a gene: 4. The CDR3 bases are TGCAGCGTAAGACAGGGAGACTATGGCTACACCTTC. Residues: CSVRQGDYGYTF.

This clonotype was seen many times. The chain links TRBV7-8 to TRBJ2-1; no definite D call. Germline lookup yields CDR1 SGHVS and CDR2 FQNEAQ. Trimming removed 5 bases from V and 5 bases from J, with 19 bases in between. The CDR3 extends over 16 amino acids. The CDR3 sequence is CASSLDPAGVDNEQFF. The CDR3 nucleotides are TGTGCCAGCAGCCTCGACCCAGCAGGCGTTGACAATGAGCAGTTCTTC.

In this sample, this clonotype turned up a few times. The chain links TRBV20-1 to TRBJ2-1; 11 nucleotides align to TRBD2. V lost 6 bases and J lost 0; bases outside the gene matches: 10. Germline-derived CDR1 and CDR2 are DFQATT and SNEGSKA (reference sequence). This CDR3 has 17 residues. The CDR3 DNA reads as TGCAGTGCCAGGGGTAGCGGGAGGGTGAGCTCCTACAATGAGCAGTTCTTC. Residues: CSARGSGRVSSYNEQFF.

This clonotype was picked up many times. The rearrangement links TRBV18 to TRBJ1-2; weak D call: TRBD1 (5 bases). Germline values: CDR1 KGHSH, CDR2 LQKENI. This CDR3 has 14 amino acids. The V end was cut by 1 base, the J end by 7 bases, with 13 bases between. The CDR3 is CASSPLQVRSGYTF. As DNA, the CDR3 is TGTGCCAGCTCACCACTACAGGTCCGGTCTGGCTACACCTTC.

In its sample, this clonotype was seen many times. The chain couples TRBV30 to TRBJ2-7; 11 nucleotides line up with TRBD2. The V gene's germline CDR1 is GTSNPN and CDR2 SVGIG (reference sequence). The CDR3 is 14 residues long. The junction had 1 base not matched to a gene; V was cut back by 1 base and J by 2 bases. The CDR3 DNA reads TGTGCCTGGAGTGCACTAGCGGGGGCCTACGAGCAGTACTTC. Its translation: CAWSALAGAYEQYF.

This chain links TRBV7-8 with TRBJ2-2, with 12 bases lining up with TRBD2. There are 15 residues in the CDR3. Germline V lookup: CDR1 SGHVS, CDR2 FQNEAQ. Trimming at V came to 8 bases and at J to 3 bases, leaving 4 bases not matched to a gene. CDR3 DNA: TGTGCCAGCCGGACTAGCGGGACCTACACCGGGGAGCTGTTTTTT. Amino acid sequence: CASRTSGTYTGELFF.

CDR3 region: CASRRILSGRGEQYF. The CDR3 DNA follows: TGTGCCAGCAGAAGAATACTAAGCGGGAGGGGCGAGCAGTACTTC. The V and J genes are TRBV6-2 or TRBV6-3 and TRBJ2-7, with 10 nucleotides matching TRBD2. The CDR3 runs 15 residues. Losses at the gene ends were 6 bases for V and 6 bases for J; bases not matched to a gene: 11. Germline lookup yields CDR1 MNHEY and CDR2 SVGEGT.

This clonotype was recorded at least ten times. The J gene is TRBJ1-1, the V gene TRBV7-3; D not resolved. Germline V CDR1 and CDR2: SGHTA, FQGTGA. The CDR3 loop spans 13 amino acids. V was trimmed by 5 bases and J by 0 bases, leaving 7 bases between them. Here the CDR3 reads CASSENMNTEAFF. Written as DNA, the CDR3 is TGTGCCAGCAGCGAGAACATGAACACTGAAGCTTTCTTT.

This clonotype was recorded at least ten times. The chain links TRBV12-3 or TRBV12-4 to TRBJ2-1; D ambiguous. V was cut by 6 bases and J by 6 bases, with 12 bases left in between. The CDR3 is 13 amino acids. CDR3 DNA sequence: TGTGCCAGCAGAACTAACAGACCCAATGAGCAGTTCTTC. This gives the protein CASRTNRPNEQFF.

This clonotype was seen at least ten times. This chain joins TRBV3-1 and TRBJ2-7; 7 nucleotides match TRBD2. The CDR3 contains 14 residues. Germline trimming cut 4 bases from V and 2 bases from J; bases unmatched to any gene: 5. Germline V CDR1 and CDR2: LGHDT, YNNKEL (reference sequence). CDR3 nucleotides: TGTGCCAGCAGCCCGGCTAGCGGACCCTACGAGCAGTACTTC. The encoded protein is CASSPASGPYEQYF.

CDR3 bases: TGTGCCAGCTGGGGGGGAGGAGGCTATGGCTACACCTTC. It yields the protein CASWGGGGYGYTF. V is TRBV27 and J is TRBJ1-2; TRBD1 is a possible D gene (5 bases). Between the trimmed V and J ends, which lost 8 bases and 4 bases, there was a span of 14 bases. CDR1 and CDR2 from the germline V gene are MNHEY and SMNVEV (reference sequence). This CDR3 comprises 13 residues.